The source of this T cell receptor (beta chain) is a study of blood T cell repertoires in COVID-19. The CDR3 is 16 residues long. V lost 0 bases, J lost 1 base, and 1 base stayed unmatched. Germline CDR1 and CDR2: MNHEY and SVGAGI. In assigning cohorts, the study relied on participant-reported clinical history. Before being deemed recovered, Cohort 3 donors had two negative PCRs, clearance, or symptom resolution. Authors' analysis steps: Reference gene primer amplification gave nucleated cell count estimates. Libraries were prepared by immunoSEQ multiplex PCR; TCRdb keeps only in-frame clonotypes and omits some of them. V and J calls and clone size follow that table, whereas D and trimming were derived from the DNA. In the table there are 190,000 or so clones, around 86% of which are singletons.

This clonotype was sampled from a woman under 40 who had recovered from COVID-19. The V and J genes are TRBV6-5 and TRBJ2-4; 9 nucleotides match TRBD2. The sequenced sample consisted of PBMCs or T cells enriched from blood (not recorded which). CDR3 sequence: CASSYSGLAAKNIQYF. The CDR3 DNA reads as TGTGCCAGCAGTTACTCGGGACTAGCTGCCAAAAACATTCAGTACTTC.